This T cell receptor beta chain originates from a study of long-term antiretroviral therapy in people with HIV. Study-wide findings and caveats: Specimen acquisition occurred between the mid-2000s and the late 2010s, potentially under older ART regimens. ART-treated samples gained diversity yet remained below transplant donor controls.

V lost 7 bases, J lost 5 bases, and 15 bases lay in between. The CDR3 has 13 residues. From germline, CDR1 is SGHDT and CDR2 YYEEEE. On this clone itself: The antigen remains undetermined.

The run of the v3.0 immunoSEQ assay was at survey level. Data came from immunoSEQ multiplex PCR; TCRdb stores just in-frame clones and leaves some out. The sample holds 25,000 to 35,000 clones, roughly 90% seen once. Inclusion required at least two post-ART and at least one pre-ART PBMC samples. The United States was where all participants with HIV were treated. The specimen was unsorted PBMCs, collected 5 to 5.5 years after starting antiretroviral therapy. The chain uses TRBV5-6 and TRBJ2-5; no clear D. The receptor's source is a woman in her thirties or forties with HIV. The CDR3 spells CASHQDFAETQYF. The CDR3 region has the DNA TGTGCCAGCCACCAAGACTTTGCGGAGACCCAGTACTTC.